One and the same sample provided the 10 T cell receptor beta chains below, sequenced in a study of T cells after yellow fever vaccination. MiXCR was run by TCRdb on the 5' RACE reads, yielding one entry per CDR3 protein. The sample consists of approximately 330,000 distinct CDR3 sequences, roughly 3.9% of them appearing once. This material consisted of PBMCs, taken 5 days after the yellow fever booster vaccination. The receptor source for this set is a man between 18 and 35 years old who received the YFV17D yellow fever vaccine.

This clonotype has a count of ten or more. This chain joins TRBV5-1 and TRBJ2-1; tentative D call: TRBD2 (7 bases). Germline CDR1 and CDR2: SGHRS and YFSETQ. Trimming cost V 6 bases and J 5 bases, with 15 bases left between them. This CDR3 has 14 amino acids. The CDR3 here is CASTRGGGNNEQFF. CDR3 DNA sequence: TGCGCCAGCACCCGGGGCGGGGGCAACAATGAGCAGTTCTTC.

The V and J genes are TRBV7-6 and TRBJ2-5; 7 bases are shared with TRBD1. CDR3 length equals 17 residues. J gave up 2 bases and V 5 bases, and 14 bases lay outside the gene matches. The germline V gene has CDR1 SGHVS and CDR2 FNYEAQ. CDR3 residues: CASSLPTGLRGQETQYF. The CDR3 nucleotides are TGTGCCAGCAGCCTACCGACAGGGCTAAGGGGACAAGAGACCCAGTACTTC.

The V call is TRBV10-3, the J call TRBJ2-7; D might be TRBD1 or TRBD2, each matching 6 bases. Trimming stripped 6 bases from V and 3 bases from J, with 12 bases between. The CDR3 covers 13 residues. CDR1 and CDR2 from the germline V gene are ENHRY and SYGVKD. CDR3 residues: CAISDGGLYEQYV. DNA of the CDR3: TGTGCCATCAGCGACGGGGGCCTCTACGAGCAGTACGTC.

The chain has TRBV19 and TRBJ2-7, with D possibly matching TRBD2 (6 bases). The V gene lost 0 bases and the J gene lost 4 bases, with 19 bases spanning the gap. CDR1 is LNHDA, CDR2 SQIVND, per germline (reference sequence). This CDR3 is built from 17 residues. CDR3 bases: TGTGCCAGTAGTATAGAAGGAGGGCAGGGAATTCGTTACGAGCAGTACTTC. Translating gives CASSIEGGQGIRYEQYF.

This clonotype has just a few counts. CDR3 amino acids: CASSSQTGTGTEAFF. The CDR3 nucleotides read TGTGCCAGCAGCTCCCAGACCGGGACAGGCACTGAAGCTTTCTTT. The chain has TRBV9 and TRBJ1-1; 8 bases map to TRBD1. Germline loops: CDR1 SGDLS, CDR2 YYNGEE. The CDR3 extends over 15 amino acids. Losses at the gene ends were 4 bases for V and 4 bases for J; bases not matched to a gene: 9.

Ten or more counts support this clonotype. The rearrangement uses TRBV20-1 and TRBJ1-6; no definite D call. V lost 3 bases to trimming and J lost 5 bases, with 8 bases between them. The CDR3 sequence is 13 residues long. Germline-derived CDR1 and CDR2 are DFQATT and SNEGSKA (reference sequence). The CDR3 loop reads CSAREQNNSPLHF. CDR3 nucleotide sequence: TGCAGTGCTAGGGAACAGAATAATTCACCCCTCCACTTT.

The CDR3 region has the DNA TGCAGTGTAGGACGGGACAGGGGTGGGGAGCAGTACTTC. As protein: CSVGRDRGGEQYF. This sequence joins TRBV20-1 and TRBJ2-7, with 10 bases lining up with TRBD1. This CDR3 region has 13 residues. After removal of 7 bases from V and 7 bases from J, the junction contained 10 bases not matched to a gene. CDR1 and CDR2 (germline): DFQATT, SNEGSKA (reference sequence).

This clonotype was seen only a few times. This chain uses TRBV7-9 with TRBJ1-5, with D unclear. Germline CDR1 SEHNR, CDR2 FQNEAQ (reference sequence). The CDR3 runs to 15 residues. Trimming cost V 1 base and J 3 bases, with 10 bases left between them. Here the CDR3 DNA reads TGTGCCAGCAGCTTAGACGCTACCTCCAATCAGCCCCAGCATTTT. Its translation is CASSLDATSNQPQHF.

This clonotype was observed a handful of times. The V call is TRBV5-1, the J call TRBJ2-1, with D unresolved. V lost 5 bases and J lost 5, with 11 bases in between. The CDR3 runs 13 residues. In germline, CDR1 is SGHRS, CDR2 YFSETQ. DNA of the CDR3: TGCGCCAGCAGGGGTTCCAGTCACAATGAGCAGTTCTTC. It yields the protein CASRGSSHNEQFF.

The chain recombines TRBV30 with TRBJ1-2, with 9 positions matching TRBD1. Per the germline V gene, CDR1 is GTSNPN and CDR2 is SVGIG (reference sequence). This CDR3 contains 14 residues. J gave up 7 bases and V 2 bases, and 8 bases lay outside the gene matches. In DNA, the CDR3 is TGTGCCTGGAGTCTGACAGGGGGAATGGGTGGCTACACCTTC. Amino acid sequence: CAWSLTGGMGGYTF.